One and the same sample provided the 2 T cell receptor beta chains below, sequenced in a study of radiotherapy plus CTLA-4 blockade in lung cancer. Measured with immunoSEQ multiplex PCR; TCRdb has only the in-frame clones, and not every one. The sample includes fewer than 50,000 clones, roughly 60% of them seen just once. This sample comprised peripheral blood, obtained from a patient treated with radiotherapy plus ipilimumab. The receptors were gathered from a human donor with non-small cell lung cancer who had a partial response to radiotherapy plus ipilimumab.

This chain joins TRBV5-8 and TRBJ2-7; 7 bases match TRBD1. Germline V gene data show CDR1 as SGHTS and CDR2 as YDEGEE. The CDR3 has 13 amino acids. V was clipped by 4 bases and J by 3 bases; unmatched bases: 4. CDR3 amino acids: CASSKTGLYEQYF. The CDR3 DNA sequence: TGTGCCAGCAGCAAGACAGGGCTCTACGAGCAGTACTTC.

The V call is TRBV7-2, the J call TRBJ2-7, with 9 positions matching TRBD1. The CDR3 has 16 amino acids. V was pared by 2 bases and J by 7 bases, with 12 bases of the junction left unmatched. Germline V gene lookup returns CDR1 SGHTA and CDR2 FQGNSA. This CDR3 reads CASSLSAGTGTLEQYF. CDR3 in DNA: TGTGCCAGCAGCTTAAGTGCCGGGACAGGGACCCTGGAGCAGTACTTC. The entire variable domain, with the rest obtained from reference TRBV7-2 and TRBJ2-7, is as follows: GAGVSQSPSNKVTEKGKDVELRCDPISGHTALYWYRQSLGQGLEFLIYFQGNSAPDKSGLPSDRFSAERTGGSVSTLTIQRTQQEDSAVYLCASSLSAGTGTLEQYFGPGTRLTVT.